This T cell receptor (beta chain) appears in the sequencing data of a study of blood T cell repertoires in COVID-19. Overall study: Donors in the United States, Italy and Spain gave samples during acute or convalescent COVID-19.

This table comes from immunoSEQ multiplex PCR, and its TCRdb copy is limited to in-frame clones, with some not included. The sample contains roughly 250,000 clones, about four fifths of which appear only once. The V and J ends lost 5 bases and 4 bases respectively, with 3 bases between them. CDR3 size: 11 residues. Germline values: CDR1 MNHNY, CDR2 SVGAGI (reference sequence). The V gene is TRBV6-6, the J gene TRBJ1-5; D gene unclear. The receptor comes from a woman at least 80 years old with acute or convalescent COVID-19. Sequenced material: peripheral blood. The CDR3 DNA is TGTGCCAGCAGTCTAAATCAGCCCCAGCATTTT. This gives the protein CASSLNQPQHF.